A selection of T cell receptor beta chains follows, all from one sample in a study of cytomegalovirus exposure and HLA in healthy donors. Generated by immunoSEQ multiplex PCR, the TCRdb table keeps only in-frame clones and is missing some. The table records approximately 100,000 clones, roughly 9.1% of them present only once. Sequencing was done on a sample of PBMCs. These receptor sequences come from a middle-aged man in good health and CMV-seropositive. The CDR3 runs from the conserved cysteine through the conserved F or W. The D gene is left open where the match is weak. Clone size is given for some rows only: seen once, a few or many times, or a class if the clone is expanded.

clone size	V gene	D gene	J gene	CDR3 DNA	CDR3 protein
-	TRBV4-1	TRBD2	TRBJ2-3	TGCGCCAGCAGCCAAGATGCCGGACTAGCGAGTCTCGGGGATACGCAGTATTTT	CASSQDAGLASLGDTQYF
-	TRBV19	-	TRBJ1-5	TGTGCCAGTAGTATAGTGGGGAGACAGCCCCAGCATTTT	CASSIVGRQPQHF
-	TRBV6-6	-	TRBJ2-7	TGTGCCAGCAGTTACTCCCCTCTGAAGGCGGCCCTCGAGCAGTACTTC	CASSYSPLKAALEQYF
-	TRBV12-5	-	TRBJ2-1	TGTGCTAGTGGTCAACAGGATTACAATGAGCAGTTCTTC	CASGQQDYNEQFF
-	TRBV5-1	-	TRBJ1-1	TGCGCCAGCAGCTTGCCCTCGCCAGGGATGAACACTGAAGCTTTCTTT	CASSLPSPGMNTEAFF
few	TRBV19	TRBD1	TRBJ2-4	TGTGCCAGTAAGGGGGACAGGGTGGGGAACATTCAGTACTTC	CASKGDRVGNIQYF
-	TRBV18	-	TRBJ2-2	TGTGCCAGCTCACCAGTTTCTACCGGGGAGCTGTTTTTT	CASSPVSTGELFF
few	TRBV27	-	TRBJ1-5	TGTGCCAGCAGTAGCCGACGGGAAACCTTAGACTATAGCAATCAGCCCCAGCATTTT	CASSSRRETLDYSNQPQHF
few	TRBV4-1	TRBD2	TRBJ2-5	TGCGCCAGCAGCCAAGAAGGAACGGGAGGGATTGAGCGGCAGTACTTC	CASSQEGTGGIERQYF
few	TRBV29-1	TRBD1	TRBJ1-1	TGCAGCGTCGGGACAGGGACCGCTGAAGCTTTCTTT	CSVGTGTAEAFF
-	TRBV28	TRBD1	TRBJ1-2	TGTGCCAGCAGTTCGGGACAGGGGGATGGCTACACCTTC	CASSSGQGDGYTF
few	TRBV27	-	TRBJ2-7	TGTGCCAGCAGTTTAACTCTTGCGGGGACGTACGAGCAGTACTTC	CASSLTLAGTYEQYF
once	TRBV7-8	TRBD2	TRBJ2-7	TGTGCCAGCAGCCCATGGACTAGCGGGTACGAGCAGTACTTC	CASSPWTSGYEQYF
-	TRBV4-1	-	TRBJ2-1	TGCGCCAGCAGCCAAGATCCCGGTAATGAGCAGTTCTTC	CASSQDPGNEQFF
-	TRBV7-9	-	TRBJ2-1	TGTGCCAGCAGGGGGGACTGGGACCACAATGAGCAGTTCTTC	CASRGDWDHNEQFF
-	TRBV19	TRBD2	TRBJ2-7	TGTGCCAGTACATTATCAGCGGGGAACTCCTACGAGCAGTACTTC	CASTLSAGNSYEQYF
few	TRBV19	TRBD1	TRBJ1-5	TGTGCCAGTAGTATAACAGGGGGCGTGGGCAATCAGCCCCAGCATTTT	CASSITGGVGNQPQHF
few	TRBV6-6	-	TRBJ1-1	TGTGCCAGCAGTTACGGTCAGGTGAACACTGAAGCTTTCTTT	CASSYGQVNTEAFF
few	TRBV13	TRBD2	TRBJ2-7	TGTGCCAGCAGCTTAGGCCGTCCTAGCGGGTACTACGAGCAGTACTTC	CASSLGRPSGYYEQYF
-	TRBV5-1	TRBD1	TRBJ2-5	TGCGCCAGCAGCTCCGGGACAGGTACGAAAGAGACCCAGTACTTC	CASSSGTGTKETQYF
many	TRBV11-1	TRBD1	TRBJ1-1	TGTGCCAGCAGCTGGGACAGGGGTCTGAACACTGAAGCTTTCTTT	CASSWDRGLNTEAFF
-	TRBV5-4	-	TRBJ2-2	TGTGCCAGCAGCTCAGGGTTAACCGGGGAGCTGTTTTTT	CASSSGLTGELFF
-	TRBV12-1	-	TRBJ1-5	TGTGCCAGCAGCTGCCCCGCAGGGGCGAATCAGCCCCAGCATTTT	CASSCPAGANQPQHF
few	TRBV7-6	-	TRBJ2-3	TGTGCCAGCAGCTTAGGCTCCAGGCCAACTAGCACAGATACGCAGTATTTT	CASSLGSRPTSTDTQYF